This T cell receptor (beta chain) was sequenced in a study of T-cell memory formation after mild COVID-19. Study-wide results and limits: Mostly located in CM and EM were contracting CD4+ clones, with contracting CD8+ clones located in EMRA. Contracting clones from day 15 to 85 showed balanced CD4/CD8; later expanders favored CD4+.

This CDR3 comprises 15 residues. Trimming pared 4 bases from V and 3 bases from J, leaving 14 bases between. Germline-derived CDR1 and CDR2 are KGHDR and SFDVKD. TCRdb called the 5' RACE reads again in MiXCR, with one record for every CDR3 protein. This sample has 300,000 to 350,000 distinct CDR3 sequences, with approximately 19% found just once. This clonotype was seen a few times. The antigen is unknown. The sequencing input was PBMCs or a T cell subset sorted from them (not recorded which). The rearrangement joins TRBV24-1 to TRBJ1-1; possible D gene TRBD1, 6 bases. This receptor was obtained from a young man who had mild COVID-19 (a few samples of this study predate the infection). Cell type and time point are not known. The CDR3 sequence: CATSDSEGGDTEAFF. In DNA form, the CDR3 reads TGTGCCACCAGTGACAGCGAGGGGGGGGACACTGAAGCTTTCTTT.